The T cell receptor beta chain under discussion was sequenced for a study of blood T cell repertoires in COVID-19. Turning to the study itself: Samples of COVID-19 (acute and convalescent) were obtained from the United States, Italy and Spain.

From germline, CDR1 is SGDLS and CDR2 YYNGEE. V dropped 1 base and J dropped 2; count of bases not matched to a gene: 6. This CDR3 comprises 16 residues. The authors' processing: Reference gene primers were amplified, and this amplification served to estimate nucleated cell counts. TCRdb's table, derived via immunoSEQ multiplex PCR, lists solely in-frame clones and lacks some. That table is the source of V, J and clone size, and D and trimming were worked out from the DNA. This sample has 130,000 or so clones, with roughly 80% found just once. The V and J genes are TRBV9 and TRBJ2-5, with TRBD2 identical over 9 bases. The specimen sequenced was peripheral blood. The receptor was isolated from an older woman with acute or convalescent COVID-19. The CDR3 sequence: CASSVSASGVQETQYF. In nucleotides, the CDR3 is TGTGCCAGCAGCGTATCAGCTAGCGGGGTACAAGAGACCCAGTACTTC. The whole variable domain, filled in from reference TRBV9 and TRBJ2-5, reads DSGVTQTPKHLITATGQRVTLRCSPRSGDLSVYWYQQSLDQGLQFLIQYYNGEERAKGNILERFSAQQFPDLHSELNLSSLELGDSALYFCASSVSASGVQETQYFGPGTRLLVL.